The 20 T cell receptor beta chains below were found in one sample sequenced in a study of cytomegalovirus exposure and HLA in healthy donors. Vbeta (60) and Jbeta (13) primers were used in the PCR. Sequenced by immunoSEQ multiplex PCR; TCRdb stores in-frame clones only, minus some. This sample has roughly 97,000 clones; about 81% occur once, and the top ten carry around 5.2%. Material: PBMCs. The receptors come from a man in his forties or fifties in good health and CMV-seropositive.

This chain connects TRBV5-6 to TRBJ2-5; TRBD2 aligns across 8 bases. The J call may not be correct, given that the DNA end is closer to TRBJ2-7. The CDR3 contains 16 residues. Per the germline V gene, CDR1 is SGHDT and CDR2 is YYEEEE. The CDR3 reads CASSAAGTRGILEQYF. CDR3 in DNA: TGTGCCAGCAGCGCCGCCGGGACTAGGGGGATTCTCGAGCAGTACTTC.

V usage is TRBV11-2 and J usage is TRBJ1-1; weak D call: TRBD1 (5 bases). The CDR3 has 15 residues. The V gene's germline CDR1 is SGHAT and CDR2 FQNNGV. The V and J ends lost 1 base and 0 bases respectively, with 9 bases between them. DNA of the CDR3: TGTGCCAGCAGCTTAGCGGGGGGACTGAACACTGAAGCTTTCTTT. Translation: CASSLAGGLNTEAFF.

This clone was recorded only once. This chain joins TRBV7-2 and TRBJ2-1; 7 bases align to TRBD2. V lost 2 bases and J lost 8; bases outside the gene matches: 6. The germline gives CDR1 SGHTA, CDR2 FQGNSA. CDR3 length: 14 residues. CDR3 DNA sequence: TGTGCCAGCAGCTTATCGGCGGGAGACGATGAGCAGTTCTTC. Translated: CASSLSAGDDEQFF.

J is TRBJ2-2 and V is TRBV19; 7 nucleotides align to TRBD2. This CDR3 comprises 14 residues. V trimming: 11 bases; J trimming: 4 bases; junction bases outside the gene matches: 10. Germline V gene data show CDR1 as LNHDA and CDR2 as SQIVND (reference sequence). For the CDR3, the DNA is TGTGCCTCAACCATCGGGGGGAGCACCGGGGAGCTGTTTTTT. It specifies CASTIGGSTGELFF.

CDR3 loop: CASSQVAGDGYTF. CDR3 bases: TGCGCCAGCAGCCAAGTCGCGGGGGACGGCTACACCTTC. The V gene is TRBV4-1, the J gene TRBJ1-2; a possible D gene is TRBD1 (5 bases). Germline lookup yields CDR1 MGHRA and CDR2 YSYEKL. CDR3 size: 13 residues. Deletions cut 1 base from V and 8 bases from J, with 11 bases between.

The rearrangement links TRBV4-1 to TRBJ2-3; 12 bases map to TRBD2. Germline V gene data show CDR1 as MGHRA and CDR2 as YSYEKL. V shed 4 bases, J shed 2 bases, and the junction held 4 bases outside the gene matches. The CDR3 is 16 residues long. CDR3 region: CASSPRLAGDTDTQYF. Written as DNA, the CDR3 is TGCGCCAGCAGCCCAAGACTAGCGGGAGACACAGATACGCAGTATTTT.

This chain joins TRBV7-3 and TRBJ2-3; TRBD1 aligns across 7 bases. Per the germline V gene, CDR1 is SGHTA and CDR2 is FQGTGA. The CDR3 is 15 amino acids. Trimming at V came to 5 bases and at J to 7 bases, leaving 12 bases not matched to a gene. CDR3 loop: CASSPYRTGLNTQYF. The CDR3 region has the DNA TGTGCCAGCAGCCCTTATAGGACAGGATTAAATACGCAGTATTTT.

The genes are TRBV2 and TRBJ1-1; TRBD1 might be the D (5 bases). Germline CDR1 SNHLY, CDR2 FYNNEI. CDR3 length equals 15 residues. V was trimmed by 0 bases and J by 4 bases, leaving 12 bases between them. The CDR3 spells CASSEAGPTGTEAFF. In DNA form, the CDR3 reads TGTGCCAGCAGTGAAGCGGGGCCGACGGGCACTGAAGCTTTCTTT.

The J gene is TRBJ1-2, the V gene TRBV5-4; tentatively, D is TRBD1 (6 bases). The CDR3 consists of 14 residues. Germline CDR1 SGHNT, CDR2 YYREEE (reference sequence). Trimming shortened V by 4 bases and J by 4 bases, and 14 bases separated the two germline ends. The CDR3 protein is CASSTADRLYGYTF. In nucleotides, the CDR3 is TGTGCCAGCAGCACAGCTGACAGGCTCTATGGCTACACCTTC.

The rearrangement uses TRBV11-3 and TRBJ2-3; possible D gene TRBD1, 6 bases. CDR3 size: 17 residues. The germline V gene encodes CDR1 SGHNT and CDR2 YENEEA. V was clipped by 1 base and J by 3 bases, with 17 bases between them. DNA of the CDR3: TGTGCCAGCAGCTTAGGTTCCAGGGGCGGTAGGACAGATACGCAGTATTTT. This translates into CASSLGSRGGRTDTQYF.

V gene TRBV7-6 combines with J gene TRBJ2-1, with TRBD1 matching over 9 bases. Germline-derived CDR1 and CDR2 are SGHVS and FNYEAQ. This CDR3 has 16 amino acids. Trimming at V came to 5 bases and at J to 6 bases, leaving 11 bases not matched to a gene. The CDR3 nucleotides are TGTGCCAGCAGCCATTACCGGGACAGGGATTTCAATGAGCAGTTCTTC. As protein: CASSHYRDRDFNEQFF.

The chain employs TRBV5-1 and TRBJ2-7; D not certain. Per the germline V gene, CDR1 is SGHRS and CDR2 is YFSETQ. Trimming cost V 0 bases and J 0 bases, with 7 bases left between them. The CDR3 runs 14 residues. The CDR3 sequence is CASSLDSSSYEQYF. DNA for the CDR3: TGCGCCAGCAGCTTGGATAGCTCCTCCTACGAGCAGTACTTC.

The rearrangement joins TRBV28 to TRBJ1-5; 11 nucleotides align to TRBD1. Trimming removed 7 bases from V and 0 bases from J; junction bases left unmatched: 5. CDR3 length: 16 amino acids. CDR1 is MDHEN and CDR2 is SYDVKM in the germline V gene. The CDR3 sequence is CASITGQGGSNQPQHF. For the CDR3, the DNA is TGTGCCAGCATCACGGGACAGGGGGGTAGCAATCAGCCCCAGCATTTT.

J is TRBJ1-5 and V is TRBV15; 9 nucleotides match TRBD1. The CDR3 spans 16 residues. Germline CDR1 is LNHNV and CDR2 is YYDKDF (reference sequence). J was trimmed by 4 bases and V by 3 bases; bases with no gene match: 7. CDR3 loop: CATSSSGTGRNQPQHF. The CDR3, as DNA: TGTGCCACCAGCAGCTCAGGGACAGGGAGAAATCAGCCCCAGCATTTT.

This rearrangement joins TRBV5-4 to TRBJ2-7; D is perhaps TRBD2 (5 bases). From germline, CDR1 is SGHNT and CDR2 YYREEE (reference sequence). Trimming pared 5 bases from V and 3 bases from J, leaving 15 bases between. CDR3 size: 14 residues. CDR3 in amino acids: CASRTRALNYEQYF. The DNA for the CDR3 is TGTGCCAGCAGGACGAGGGCCCTAAACTACGAGCAGTACTTC.

V and J are TRBV11-2 and TRBJ2-7; 7 bases match TRBD1. V shed 5 bases, J shed 3 bases, and the junction held 10 bases outside the gene matches. The CDR3 sequence is 15 residues long. Looked up from germline, CDR1 is SGHAT and CDR2 is FQNNGV. CDR3 residues: CASSPSAGGVYEQYF. The CDR3 DNA follows: TGTGCCAGCAGCCCATCAGCAGGGGGTGTCTACGAGCAGTACTTC.

A few counts support this clone. This rearrangement joins TRBV30 to TRBJ1-6, with a tentative D call TRBD1 (5 bases). The germline V gene has CDR1 GTSNPN and CDR2 SVGIG (reference sequence). The CDR3 loop spans 15 amino acids. V was pared by 4 bases and J by 8 bases, with 18 bases between. The CDR3 DNA reads TGTGCCTGGACCCCCCGAAGGGGTTTCCATTCACCCCTCCACTTT. Its translation is CAWTPRRGFHSPLHF. The full variable domain, its missing parts supplied by reference TRBV30 and TRBJ1-6, is SQTIHQWPATLVQPVGSPLSLECTVEGTSNPNLYWYRQAAGRGLQLLFYSVGIGQISSEVPQNLSASRPQDRQFILSSKKLLLSDSGFYLCAWTPRRGFHSPLHFGNGTRLTVT.

A word on this clone: Its ends do not fully match the called genes, so a read error is possible. The CDR3 region has the DNA TGTTCCAGCAGCCTCGGGACAGGGGTCTCCTACGAGCAGTACTTC. Its protein product is CSSSLGTGVSYEQYF. The J gene is TRBJ2-7, the V gene TRBV7-9; 10 bases are a match to TRBD1. The V gene's germline CDR1 is SEHNR and CDR2 FQNEAQ (reference sequence). The CDR3 has 15 amino acids.

A word on this clone: Sequence at one end of the junction differs from germline and may be a read error. The chain joins TRBV6-5 to TRBJ2-2; 8 nucleotides align to TRBD1. CDR1 and CDR2 from the germline V gene are MNHEY and SVGAGI. This CDR3 has 15 residues. The CDR3 nucleotides are TGTGCCAGCAGTTACGACAGGGGTAGGACCGGGGAGCCGTTTTTT. As protein: CASSYDRGRTGEPFF.

This clone was observed a handful of times. This chain links TRBV19 with TRBJ2-7; 9 bases agree with TRBD2. Trimming took 3 bases from V and 4 from J; bases not matched to a gene: 13. The V gene's germline CDR1 is LNHDA and CDR2 SQIVND (reference sequence). The CDR3 has 17 residues. Written as DNA, the CDR3 is TGTGCCAGTAGTATCGCCAGCGGGGGGCCCCTTAATTACGAGCAGTACTTC. Translated: CASSIASGGPLNYEQYF.